In its sample, the clone carrying this TCR beta chain was seen once. CDR3 length: 15 amino acids. CDR1 and CDR2 (germline): DFQATT, SNEGSKA (reference sequence). Trimming cost V 3 bases and J 3 bases, with 14 bases left between them. Authors' analysis steps: Using reference gene primer amplification, nucleated cell counts were estimated. Assay: immunoSEQ multiplex PCR; the TCRdb copy retains only in-frame clones and omits some. That table is the source of V, J and clone size, and D and trimming were worked out from the DNA. The table lists approximately 300,000 clones, 90% of them singletons, with about 4% in the top ten. The record originates from a study of blood T cell repertoires in COVID-19. The overall study: Some COVID-19 samples were acute and others convalescent; all came from the United States, Italy and Spain.

Membership in each cohort depended on participant-reported clinical history. Each exposed participant met a COVID-19 case in the 2 weeks preceding study entry. The rearrangement joins TRBV20-1 to TRBJ1-4; D gene uncertain. This TCR was recovered from a woman aged 25 to 39 who had been exposed to COVID-19. The specimen sequenced was PBMCs or T cells enriched from blood (not recorded which). This chain's CDR3 is CSASPHRRANEKLFF. The DNA for the CDR3 is TGCAGTGCTAGTCCCCATAGGCGGGCTAATGAAAAACTGTTTTTT.